The rows below give T cell receptor beta chains drawn from one sample of a study of vaccination effects on CD4 cells after COVID-19. No antigens are known for them. The data were produced by immunoSEQ multiplex PCR, yet TCRdb's version contains in-frame clones alone and is incomplete. Of tens of thousands of clones in the sample, approximately 80% were seen once. Sequencing used CD4+ T cells from PBMCs cultured with HCoV-229E spike peptides, obtained after COVID-19 vaccination. The receptors were sampled from a human donor who received a COVID-19 vaccine. Each CDR3 is given with its conserved first and last residue. Each record gives: D gene, V gene, J gene, clone size, CDR3 protein, CDR3 DNA. D genes are given only for firm matches. Clone size is shown for a subset of rows, as once, few, many or a class of expanded clone.

D gene: TRBD1; V gene: TRBV7-3; J gene: TRBJ1-2; clone size: NA; CDR3 protein: CASSSGGSGYTF; CDR3 DNA: TGTGCCAGCAGCTCAGGGGGTTCTGGCTACACCTTC
D gene: NA; V gene: TRBV9; J gene: TRBJ1-1; clone size: NA; CDR3 protein: CASSVAGLNTEAFF; CDR3 DNA: TGTGCCAGCAGCGTAGCAGGGTTAAACACTGAAGCTTTCTTT
D gene: TRBD2; V gene: TRBV27; J gene: TRBJ2-1; clone size: NA; CDR3 protein: CASSFSPASGYNEQFF; CDR3 DNA: TGTGCCAGCAGTTTTTCCCCAGCTAGCGGGTACAATGAGCAGTTCTTC
D gene: NA; V gene: TRBV6-5; J gene: TRBJ2-5; clone size: NA; CDR3 protein: CASSSLTEIEETQYF; CDR3 DNA: TGTGCCAGCAGTTCCTTGACAGAAATTGAGGAGACCCAGTACTTC
D gene: NA; V gene: TRBV5-4; J gene: TRBJ2-1; clone size: NA; CDR3 protein: CASSLGPGEQFF; CDR3 DNA: TGTGCCAGCAGCTTGGGACCGGGTGAGCAGTTCTTC
D gene: NA; V gene: TRBV11-3; J gene: TRBJ2-2; clone size: NA; CDR3 protein: CASSPDTGELFF; CDR3 DNA: TGTGCCAGCAGCCCAGACACCGGGGAGCTGTTTTTT
D gene: NA; V gene: TRBV9; J gene: TRBJ2-5; clone size: once; CDR3 protein: CASSVGAGGTQYF; CDR3 DNA: TGTGCCAGCAGCGTAGGGGCCGGGGGGACCCAGTACTTC
D gene: NA; V gene: TRBV5-1; J gene: TRBJ1-2; clone size: few; CDR3 protein: CASSPMAGAGGYTF; CDR3 DNA: TGCGCCAGCAGCCCGATGGCGGGGGCAGGTGGCTACACCTTC
D gene: NA; V gene: TRBV19; J gene: TRBJ2-2; clone size: NA; CDR3 protein: CASSIFGGGTGELFF; CDR3 DNA: TGTGCCAGTAGTATTTTCGGGGGCGGCACCGGGGAGCTGTTTTTT
D gene: TRBD1; V gene: TRBV19; J gene: TRBJ1-5; clone size: NA; CDR3 protein: CASSTDRAQPQHF; CDR3 DNA: TGTGCCAGTAGTACCGACAGGGCTCAGCCCCAGCATTTT
D gene: NA; V gene: TRBV10-2; J gene: TRBJ1-2; clone size: NA; CDR3 protein: CASTWDGYTF; CDR3 DNA: TGCGCCAGCACCTGGGATGGCTACACCTTC
D gene: TRBD2; V gene: TRBV19; J gene: TRBJ2-2; clone size: NA; CDR3 protein: CASSVPGGTNTGELFF; CDR3 DNA: TGTGCCAGTAGCGTCCCGGGGGGGACTAACACCGGGGAGCTGTTTTTT
D gene: TRBD1; V gene: TRBV7-3; J gene: TRBJ1-1; clone size: few; CDR3 protein: CASSTGSTGAGTFF; CDR3 DNA: TGTGCCAGCAGCACGGGGTCGACAGGGGCTGGAACTTTCTTT
D gene: NA; V gene: TRBV18; J gene: TRBJ2-5; clone size: NA; CDR3 protein: CASSPSMQQKETQYF; CDR3 DNA: TGTGCCAGCTCACCAAGTATGCAGCAAAAAGAGACCCAGTACTTC
D gene: TRBD1; V gene: TRBV11-3; J gene: TRBJ2-1; clone size: NA; CDR3 protein: CASSPGQGGGNEQFF; CDR3 DNA: TGTGCCAGCAGCCCAGGACAGGGGGGGGGCAATGAGCAGTTCTTC
D gene: NA; V gene: TRBV9; J gene: TRBJ2-3; clone size: NA; CDR3 protein: CASSEEGTNTDTQYF; CDR3 DNA: TGTGCCAGCAGCGAAGAGGGCACTAACACAGATACGCAGTATTTT